Listed below are T cell receptor beta chains from one sample, sequenced in a study of response to subunit inactivated influenza vaccine. Via MiXCR, TCRdb re-called the RT-PCR reads, giving one row per CDR3 protein. The sample has 500,000 to 600,000 distinct CDR3 sequences, approximately 16% seen once. The sequencing here drew on CD4+ T cells sorted from PBMCs, taken 23 to 25 months after vaccination. The receptors shown here come from a man aged 50-75 years who received an inactivated influenza vaccine. Each CDR3 is given with its conserved first and last residue. The D gene is left open where the match is weak. Some rows mark clone size as missing; the rest say once, few, many or name a class of expanded clone.

D,V,J,size,DNA,CDR3
TRBD1,TRBV12-3/TRBV12-4,TRBJ1-2,few,TGTGCCAGCAGCCGGACAGGGTCGGGGGCCTATGGCTACACCTTC,CASSRTGSGAYGYTF
.,TRBV11-2,TRBJ2-3,.,TGTGCCAGCAGCTTAGGGAGGGACGCAGATACGCAGTATTTT,CASSLGRDADTQYF
.,TRBV12-3/TRBV12-4,TRBJ2-7,.,TGTGCCAGCAGTTCCCCGGGGAGCCTTCTCGAGCAGTACTTC,CASSSPGSLLEQYF
.,TRBV11-2,TRBJ2-1,.,TGTGCCAGCGAACGGGGTTCCTACAATGAGCAGTTCTTC,CASERGSYNEQFF
TRBD2,TRBV20-1,TRBJ2-1,few,TGCAGTGCTAGAGAGGGACTAGCGGGAGTTAGAGAGCAGTTCTTC,CSAREGLAGVREQFF
TRBD1,TRBV11-1,TRBJ2-5,.,TGTGCCAGCAGTGGACAGGGGTTCCAAGAGACCCAGTACTTC,CASSGQGFQETQYF
TRBD1,TRBV28,TRBJ1-1,few,TGTGCCAGCAGGGTACAGGGGGCGGACACTGAAGCTTTCTTT,CASRVQGADTEAFF
TRBD2,TRBV20-1,TRBJ2-3,few,TGCAGTGCTAGGGGACTAGCGGGAGGGGCGCCAGATACGCAGTATTTT,CSARGLAGGAPDTQYF
.,TRBV6-1,TRBJ2-3,.,TGTGCCAGCAGTGAATCGAGGGGCACAGATACGCAGTATTTT,CASSESRGTDTQYF
.,TRBV28,TRBJ1-1,few,TGTGCCAGCAGTCTACACTCAGGGGTGAACACTGAAGCTTTCTTT,CASSLHSGVNTEAFF
.,TRBV6-1,TRBJ1-2,.,TGTGCCAGCAGTGCTCGGGGGGCAAGAGGCTACACCTTC,CASSARGARGYTF
.,TRBV29-1,TRBJ2-1,few,TGCAGCGGGCGTGAGAGCAGCAATGAGCAGTTCTTC,CSGRESSNEQFF
TRBD2,TRBV27,TRBJ2-2,.,TGTGCCAGCAGTTCTCGCTTTGGGACCTCGGGGGGCACCGGGGAGCTGTTTTTT,CASSSRFGTSGGTGELFF
.,TRBV6-1,TRBJ1-6,many,TGTGCCAGCCACCACTGGAGCTCCTATAATTCACCCCTCCACTTT,CASHHWSSYNSPLHF
.,TRBV3-1,TRBJ2-7,once,TGTGCCAGCAGCCAACCTGCGGCGGGACTCGCCTACGAGCAGTACTTC,CASSQPAAGLAYEQYF
.,TRBV4-3,TRBJ1-2,many,TGCGCCAGCAGCCAAGGGACCCTCCGGGGAAGGGGCTACACCTTC,CASSQGTLRGRGYTF
.,TRBV12-3/TRBV12-4,TRBJ1-4,.,TGTGCCAGCAGTTTGATGACGACAGAGGATAATGAAAAACTGTTTTTT,CASSLMTTEDNEKLFF
.,TRBV28,TRBJ1-1,.,TGTGCCAGCACCCTCCACGGGGGCCCGCCTGAAGCTTTCTTT,CASTLHGGPPEAFF
TRBD1,TRBV28,TRBJ1-5,.,TGTGCCAGCAGTCCGCCAACAGGGGCGAGCAATCAGCCCCAGCATTTT,CASSPPTGASNQPQHF
.,TRBV7-9,TRBJ1-6,.,TGTGCCAGCAGCCCAGGCGGGGTCAGGAATTCACCCCTCCACTTT,CASSPGGVRNSPLHF
TRBD1,TRBV20-1,TRBJ2-3,.,TGCAGTGCTACTACCGCGGACAGGGCCCCAATAGCAGATACGCAGTATTTT,CSATTADRAPIADTQYF
.,TRBV7-2,TRBJ2-1,.,TGTGCCAGCAGCCCCGGGATCCTACCAAATGAGCAGTTCTTC,CASSPGILPNEQFF
TRBD1,TRBV28,TRBJ2-7,.,TGTGCCAGCAGATTGACAGGGCTCTCCTACGAGCAGTACTTC,CASRLTGLSYEQYF
.,TRBV9,TRBJ2-3,.,TGTGCCAGCAGCGTAGAGGTCAACACAGATACGCAGTATTTT,CASSVEVNTDTQYF
.,TRBV11-2,TRBJ1-1,few,TGTGCCAGCAGCACCTACCGCCGGGGCCGAAACACTGAAGCTTTCTTT,CASSTYRRGRNTEAFF
TRBD1,TRBV29-1,TRBJ2-4,.,TGCAGCGTTAGCCGAGGGACAGGGGGTAACATTCAGTACTTC,CSVSRGTGGNIQYF
.,TRBV20-1,TRBJ1-5,.,TGCAGTGCAGGACGGGACACCGGCAATCAGCCCCAGCATTTT,CSAGRDTGNQPQHF
.,TRBV5-1,TRBJ1-2,few,TGCGCCAGCAGCTTGGTTGGGGGAACCTATGGCTACACCTTC,CASSLVGGTYGYTF
TRBD2,TRBV3-1,TRBJ2-1,few,TGTGCCAGCAGCCCTTGGACTAGCCAGACGGTGGATGAGCAGTTCTTC,CASSPWTSQTVDEQFF
.,TRBV3-1,TRBJ2-7,.,TGTGCCAGCAGCCAAGGGGGGCAGGGTGGCTACGAGCAGTACTTC,CASSQGGQGGYEQYF
.,TRBV20-1,TRBJ2-3,many,TGCAGTGCTAGAGAGGCGGGTAGCACAGATACGCAGTATTTT,CSAREAGSTDTQYF
.,TRBV7-6,TRBJ2-7,few,TGTGCCAGCAGTCAGGCTACCGGGGTCAATCTCTGGGAGCAGTACTTC,CASSQATGVNLWEQYF
.,TRBV3-1,TRBJ2-6,.,TGTGCCAGCAGCCAAATGACCTCTGGGGCCAACGTCCTGACTTTC,CASSQMTSGANVLTF